The 7 T cell receptor beta chains given below trace back to one sample, sequenced in a study of T cell repertoires in cytomegalovirus infection. TCRdb itself ran the reads through MiXCR, one entry per CDR3 protein. Of a few hundred thousand distinct CDR3 sequences listed, around 15% are singletons. Sequenced sample: PBMCs. These receptors were collected from a human donor in good health (CMV status not recorded). Some clones in this sample may be carry-over from other donors' samples.

At least ten counts were recorded for this clonotype. The genes are TRBV20-1 and TRBJ2-2, with a tentative D call TRBD1 (7 bases). Germline-derived CDR1 and CDR2 are DFQATT and SNEGSKA (reference sequence). V was clipped by 6 bases and J by 5 bases, with 16 bases between them. This CDR3 region has 14 residues. This CDR3 reads CSAYPTGRTGELFF. DNA of the CDR3: TGCAGTGCCTACCCGACAGGGAGGACCGGGGAGCTGTTTTTT.

This clonotype showed up many times. CDR3 in DNA: TGTGCCAGCAGTTCTACCCTTGGGACTGATAACTATGGCTACACCTTC. As protein: CASSSTLGTDNYGYTF. This chain joins TRBV12-3 or TRBV12-4 and TRBJ1-2; D might be TRBD1 (5 bases). This CDR3 has 16 amino acids. The germline V and J ends were trimmed by 4 bases and 1 base, with 16 bases remaining between them.

Only a few counts were recorded for this clonotype. The V call is TRBV2, the J call TRBJ1-2; 10 nucleotides agree with TRBD1. From germline, CDR1 is SNHLY and CDR2 FYNNEI. The V segment lost 6 bases and the J segment 2 bases; nucleotides outside the gene matches: 3. This CDR3 has 14 residues. The CDR3 reads CASRGQGPNYGYTF. The CDR3 nucleotides are TGTGCCAGCAGGGGACAGGGGCCAAACTATGGCTACACCTTC.

This clonotype was recorded many times. The chain recombines TRBV7-2 with TRBJ2-7; tentative D call: TRBD2 (6 bases). The V gene's germline CDR1 is SGHTA and CDR2 FQGNSA. This CDR3 is built from 14 residues. V was pared by 5 bases and J by 3 bases, with 14 bases between. The DNA for the CDR3 is TGTGCCAGCAGCACCGGGCTAGCGATCTACGAGCAGTACTTC. Amino acid sequence: CASSTGLAIYEQYF.

This clonotype was detected ten times or more. This chain uses TRBV7-2 with TRBJ1-6; D remains unclear. V dropped 3 bases and J dropped 3 bases, with 6 bases sitting between them. The CDR3 consists of 14 residues. CDR1 is SGHTA, CDR2 FQGNSA, per germline. The CDR3 protein is CASSLLIYNSPLHF. As DNA, the CDR3 is TGTGCCAGCAGCTTGTTGATCTATAATTCACCCCTCCACTTT.

V and J are TRBV18 and TRBJ1-4, with no clear D. Germline V gives CDR1 KGHSH, CDR2 LQKENI. The V end lost 4 bases, the J end lost 0 bases, and 9 bases lay between the germline ends. This CDR3 contains 15 residues. CDR3 residues: CASSLLAATNEKLFF. CDR3 coding DNA: TGTGCCAGCTCACTTCTAGCCGCAACTAATGAAAAACTGTTTTTT.

The table lists this clonotype with many counts. This chain uses TRBV7-2 with TRBJ1-1, with no clear D. CDR3 length: 13 amino acids. CDR1 SGHTA and CDR2 FQGNSA come from the germline V gene. Trimming took 4 bases from V and 4 from J, leaving 10 bases between them. The CDR3 sequence: CASSSDSTTEAFF. In nucleotides, the CDR3 is TGTGCCAGCAGCTCCGACTCTACCACTGAAGCTTTCTTT.